Presented here are 4 T cell receptor beta chains from one specimen sequenced in a study of T cell responses to AZD1222 COVID-19 vaccine. Only in-frame clones appear in the TCRdb table, and some are missing; sequencing was by immunoSEQ multiplex PCR. The profile shows 73,000 or so clones, 88% of them singletons. Sequenced material: peripheral blood, taken on day 0 of AZD1222 vaccination. These receptors originate from an adult in good health.

The J gene is TRBJ2-7, the V gene TRBV27; D gene ambiguous. Germline lookup yields CDR1 MNHEY and CDR2 SMNVEV (reference sequence). Trimming left V 4 bases short and J 5 bases short, with 12 bases between. The CDR3 extends over 13 amino acids. CDR3 loop: CASSYGKRNEQYF. CDR3 nucleotide sequence: TGTGCCAGCAGTTACGGAAAACGGAACGAGCAGTACTTC.

The genes are TRBV5-4 and TRBJ2-7, with a possible D match to TRBD2 (5 bases). Deletions cut 4 bases from V and 0 bases from J, with 14 bases between. CDR3 length equals 15 residues. In germline, CDR1 is SGHNT, CDR2 YYREEE (reference sequence). The CDR3 loop reads CASSRRGISSYEQYF. CDR3 nucleotide sequence: TGTGCCAGCAGCCGACGGGGAATAAGCTCCTACGAGCAGTACTTC. Complete variable domain (other parts from reference TRBV5-4 and TRBJ2-7): ETGVTQSPTHLIKTRGQQVTLRCSSQSGHNTVSWYQQALGQGPQFIFQYYREEENGRGNFPPRFSGLQFPNYSSELNVNALELDDSALYLCASSRRGISSYEQYFGPGTRLTVT.

This chain links TRBV19 with TRBJ2-3; TRBD1 is a possible D gene (5 bases). V dropped 5 bases and J dropped 1 base, with 10 bases sitting between them. The CDR3 covers 14 residues. Looked up from germline, CDR1 is LNHDA and CDR2 is SQIVND (reference sequence). This chain's CDR3 is CASSEIQGTDTQYF. The CDR3 nucleotides read TGTGCCAGTAGTGAGATACAGGGCACAGATACGCAGTATTTT.

The CDR3 loop is CASSLEATSSYEQYF. CDR3 in DNA: TGTGCCAGCAGCTTAGAAGCAACCAGCTCCTACGAGCAGTACTTC. The rearrangement links TRBV7-2 to TRBJ2-7; D remains ambiguous. CDR3 length equals 15 residues. Trimming took off 1 base at V and 0 bases at J, with 10 bases between the two ends. The germline V gene encodes CDR1 SGHTA and CDR2 FQGNSA.